This T cell receptor (beta chain) originates from a study of T cell repertoires in cytomegalovirus infection. Study at large: Through public TCR beta signatures, both CMV infection and matching HLA type were indicated.

TCRdb reprocessed the reads with MiXCR, giving one entry per CDR3 protein. The profile shows approximately 500,000 distinct CDR3 sequences, around 27% of them singletons. In its sample, this clonotype was seen many times. CDR1 and CDR2 from the germline V gene are SGHVS and FNYEAQ. With 2 bases removed from V and 5 bases from J, the gap between germline ends came to 19 bases. The CDR3 length is 17 residues. This clonotype originated in a human donor in good health (CMV status not recorded). Some clones in this sample may be carry-over from other donors' samples. This chain joins TRBV7-6 and TRBJ2-1; weak D call: TRBD2 (6 bases). What was sequenced was PBMCs. The CDR3 nucleotides read TGTGCCAGCAGCTTAAATGTATACGGGAGCATCGACAATGAGCAGTTCTTC. This encodes CASSLNVYGSIDNEQFF.